Below, 10 T cell receptor beta chains from the same sample are listed, as sequenced in a study of cytotoxic CD8 clonotypes in ibrutinib-treated CLL. TCRdb's table, derived via immunoSEQ multiplex PCR, lists solely in-frame clones and lacks some. Here the sample spans about 250,000 clones, 70% being singletons. This material consisted of PBMCs, taken after 24 months of ibrutinib treatment. The receptors originated from a human donor with chronic lymphocytic leukemia.

This clone was found a few times. The chain links TRBV30 to TRBJ1-1, with 9 nucleotides matching TRBD1. This CDR3 contains 14 residues. Trimming at V came to 5 bases and at J to 2 bases, leaving 6 bases not matched to a gene. CDR1 and CDR2 (germline): GTSNPN, SVGIG (reference sequence). CDR3 region: CAWGTGSKNTEAFF. The DNA of the CDR3 is TGTGCCTGGGGGACAGGGAGCAAAAACACTGAAGCTTTCTTT.

This chain uses TRBV6-6 with TRBJ2-7; 8 positions agree with TRBD1. The ends lost 2 bases at V and 6 bases at J; junction bases unmatched: 6. This CDR3 contains 14 residues. Germline CDR1 MNHNY, CDR2 SVGAGI (reference sequence). The CDR3 DNA reads TGTGCCAGCAGTTACCAAGGACAGGGAGGCGAGCAGTACTTC. Protein product: CASSYQGQGGEQYF.

This chain links TRBV28 with TRBJ2-7, with 11 bases aligning to TRBD2. Germline V gene lookup returns CDR1 MDHEN and CDR2 SYDVKM. This CDR3 spans 15 amino acids. Trimming took 6 bases from V and 1 from J; bases not matched to a gene: 5. CDR3 in amino acids: CASRYGTSGSYEQYF. The DNA for the CDR3 is TGTGCCAGCAGATACGGGACTAGCGGATCCTACGAGCAGTACTTC. Drawing the rest from reference TRBV28 and TRBJ2-7, the complete variable domain is DVKVTQSSRYLVKRTGEKVFLECVQDMDHENMFWYRQDPGLGLRLIYFSYDVKMKEKGDIPEGYSVSREKKERFSLILESASTNQTSMYLCASRYGTSGSYEQYFGPGTRLTVT.

The V and J genes are TRBV20-1 and TRBJ1-2; perhaps TRBD1 as D (5 bases). This CDR3 is built from 8 residues. CDR1 and CDR2 from the germline V gene are DFQATT and SNEGSKA (reference sequence). DNA of the CDR3: TGCAGGGGGGATGGCTACACCTTC. Amino acid sequence: CRGDGYTF.

The J gene is TRBJ2-1, the V gene TRBV27, with 9 bases lining up with TRBD1. Germline V gene lookup returns CDR1 MNHEY and CDR2 SMNVEV (reference sequence). The trim removed 8 bases at V and 4 bases at J, leaving 12 bases unmatched. The CDR3 is 16 residues long. The CDR3, as DNA: TGTGCCAGCCACACCGGGACAGGGTATGGTTACAATGAGCAGTTCTTC. Its protein product is CASHTGTGYGYNEQFF.

The J gene is TRBJ1-2, the V gene TRBV28, with D possibly being TRBD1 (5 bases). The germline gives CDR1 MDHEN, CDR2 SYDVKM. With 8 bases removed from V and 3 bases from J, the gap between germline ends came to 10 bases. CDR3 length: 12 residues. The CDR3 DNA is TGTGCCAGCTACAGCAGGGACTATGGCTACACCTTC. Protein sequence: CASYSRDYGYTF.

The chain carries TRBV4-3 and TRBJ1-2; D gene ambiguous. V lost 1 base to trimming and J lost 0 bases, with 9 bases between them. The CDR3 is 15 residues long. Per germline, CDR1 LGHNA and CDR2 YSLEER. The CDR3 coding sequence is TGCGCCAGCAGCCAAGGGACGTTAGCTAACTATGGCTACACCTTC. Protein product: CASSQGTLANYGYTF.

This clone has only one observation. V and J are TRBV6-6 and TRBJ2-7; 9 nucleotides match TRBD1. The trim removed 6 bases at V and 5 bases at J, leaving 8 bases unmatched. There are 14 residues in the CDR3. The germline CDR1 and CDR2 sequences are MNHNY and SVGAGI (reference sequence). CDR3 in DNA: TGTGCCAGCAGGAGGACAGGGGAGGCCCACGAGCAGTACTTC. Amino acid sequence: CASRRTGEAHEQYF.

This clone appeared a few times. The chain has TRBV6-5 and TRBJ2-1; D is ambiguous. Germline V CDR1 and CDR2: MNHEY, SVGAGI. Trimming removed 6 bases from V and 6 bases from J, with 12 bases in between. CDR3 length: 13 residues. The CDR3 sequence: CASSPTGGNEQFF. The CDR3 DNA is TGTGCCAGCAGCCCCACGGGTGGCAATGAGCAGTTCTTC.

The chain recombines TRBV25-1 with TRBJ1-3; TRBD1 might be the D (5 bases). Trimming left V 10 bases short and J 4 bases short, with 8 bases between. This CDR3 is built from 11 residues. In germline, CDR1 is MGHDK, CDR2 SYGVNS. The CDR3 DNA follows: TGTGCCACAGGGTTGGGAAACACCATATATTTT. This gives the protein CATGLGNTIYF.